The 12 T cell receptor beta chains below were found in one sample sequenced in a study of cytomegalovirus exposure and HLA in healthy donors. 60 Vbeta and 13 Jbeta primers were used in PCR. Libraries were prepared by immunoSEQ multiplex PCR; TCRdb keeps only in-frame clonotypes and omits some of them. The sample yields 80,000 to 100,000 clones, approximately 71% seen once. The sample taken for sequencing was PBMCs. The receptors originated from a woman aged 18-29 years in good health and CMV-seropositive.

The J gene is TRBJ2-1, the V gene TRBV11-3; TRBD2 agrees at 7 bases. Germline V lookup: CDR1 SGHNT, CDR2 YENEEA. This CDR3 spans 15 amino acids. V lost 1 base, J lost 7 bases, and 7 bases stayed unmatched. For the CDR3, the DNA is TGTGCCAGCAGCTTAGTGGGCGGGAGATGGAATGAGCAGTTCTTC. It encodes CASSLVGGRWNEQFF.

The chain joins TRBV5-8 to TRBJ2-5; 8 bases are a match to TRBD1. CDR1 SGHTS and CDR2 YDEGEE come from the germline V gene. With V trimmed by 7 bases and J by 1 base, 9 bases remained unmatched. The CDR3 sequence is 15 residues long. CDR3 sequence (DNA): TGTGCCAGCGGATCCGGGACAGGTCGCCAAGAGACCCAGTACTTC. This sequence encodes CASGSGTGRQETQYF.

The chain combines TRBV15 with TRBJ2-7, with a weak D call TRBD1 (5 bases). The CDR3 extends over 15 amino acids. V was shortened by 8 bases and J by 0 bases, with 17 bases between the two germline ends. Germline assignment: CDR1 LNHNV and CDR2 YYDKDF (reference sequence). The DNA of the CDR3 is TGTGCCACCGGGATTGATAGGGGAAGCTCCTACGAGCAGTACTTC. Residues: CATGIDRGSSYEQYF.

With respect to this clone: Its ends do not fully match the called genes, so a read error is possible. Different DNA sequences within this sample yield the same CDR3. The CDR3 spells CASSLVLAGGNQETQYF. In DNA, the CDR3 is TGTGCCAGCAGCTTAGTACTAGCGGGAGGAAACCAGGAGACCCAGTACTTC. The chain couples TRBV11-2 to TRBJ2-5, with 12 bases identical to TRBD2. This CDR3 comprises 17 residues. Germline V gene data show CDR1 as SGHAT and CDR2 as FQNNGV.

This clone was picked up a small number of times. The rearrangement links TRBV30 to TRBJ2-3; 16 bases are a match to TRBD2. After removal of 7 bases from V and 2 bases from J, the junction contained 12 bases not matched to a gene. CDR3 size: 18 residues. CDR1 and CDR2 from the germline V gene are GTSNPN and SVGIG (reference sequence). As DNA, the CDR3 is TGTGCCTTGGGACTAGCGGGAGGGCATGAACGGGTCACAGATACGCAGTATTTT. It is translated as CALGLAGGHERVTDTQYF.

The rearrangement links TRBV6-1 to TRBJ2-5, with 9 bases matching TRBD2. With 2 bases clipped from V and 4 bases from J, the junction kept 5 bases outside the gene matches. The CDR3 consists of 15 residues. The V gene's germline CDR1 is MNHNS and CDR2 SASEGT. The CDR3 protein is CASSELSGGGETQYF. CDR3 DNA sequence: TGTGCCAGCAGTGAACTTAGCGGGGGAGGAGAGACCCAGTACTTC.

This clone showed up just a few times. The chain joins TRBV7-2 to TRBJ1-2, with unresolved D. CDR1 is SGHTA and CDR2 is FQGNSA in the germline V gene. V was cut by 1 base and J by 8 bases, with 8 bases left in between. The CDR3 spans 12 residues. The CDR3 DNA follows: TGTGCCAGCAGCTTAGTAGGAGGCGGCTACACCTTC. Translating gives CASSLVGGGYTF.

The chain recombines TRBV5-6 with TRBJ1-2; D is perhaps TRBD1 (6 bases). Germline-derived CDR1 and CDR2 are SGHDT and YYEEEE. V was cut by 4 bases and J by 8 bases, with 15 bases left in between. The CDR3 length is 13 residues. The CDR3 DNA reads as TGTGCCAGCAGCCCACCAGGGGTGGGGGGCTACACCTTC. Its protein is CASSPPGVGGYTF.

This chain joins TRBV19 and TRBJ2-7; the D gene is possibly TRBD2 (5 bases). The germline gives CDR1 LNHDA, CDR2 SQIVND (reference sequence). This CDR3 spans 14 amino acids. Trimming took off 5 bases at V and 3 bases at J, with 14 bases between the two ends. The CDR3 nucleotides read TGTGCCAGTAGTGAGGGCCCCGCTGACTACGAGCAGTACTTC. Amino acid sequence: CASSEGPADYEQYF.

The chain has TRBV2 and TRBJ2-2; 16 nucleotides align to TRBD2. Germline V gene data show CDR1 as SNHLY and CDR2 as FYNNEI. The CDR3 is made up of 19 amino acids. J lost 1 base, V lost 7 bases, and 9 bases had no gene match. CDR3 region: CASTGWGLAGGLNTGELFF. The CDR3 region has the DNA TGTGCCAGCACCGGCTGGGGACTAGCGGGGGGGTTGAACACCGGGGAGCTGTTTTTT.

V and J are TRBV7-2 and TRBJ2-5; no reliable D call. The V and J ends lost 1 base and 4 bases respectively, with 10 bases between them. The CDR3 loop spans 14 amino acids. The germline gives CDR1 SGHTA, CDR2 FQGNSA. CDR3 sequence: CASSLGWAGETQYF. Written as DNA, the CDR3 is TGTGCCAGCAGCTTAGGGTGGGCAGGAGAGACCCAGTACTTC.

The sample holds one count of this clone. The V and J genes are TRBV10-1 and TRBJ2-7; the match to TRBD1 covers 12 bases. The CDR3 length is 15 residues. CDR1 WNHNN and CDR2 SYGVQD come from the germline V gene (reference sequence). J was trimmed by 5 bases and V by 5 bases; bases with no gene match: 7. CDR3 in DNA: TGCGCCAGCAGTATACCGGGACAGGGGGCTAACGAGCAGTACTTC. It translates to CASSIPGQGANEQYF.